The sequence of this T cell receptor beta chain was determined in a study of response to subunit inactivated influenza vaccine. V shed 3 bases and J 11 bases; nucleotides not matched to a gene: 6. The CDR3 runs 13 residues. Looked up from germline, CDR1 is SGHAT and CDR2 is FQNNGV. TCRdb ran MiXCR on the RT-PCR reads and lists one entry per CDR3 protein. This sample yields about 480,000 distinct CDR3 sequences, of which under 15% are seen a single time; less than 15% belongs to the top ten. The receptor was derived from a man aged 50 to 60 who received an inactivated influenza vaccine. This sample comprised PBMCs from blood, obtained 45 days after vaccination. The V gene is TRBV11-2, the J gene TRBJ1-5; 8 nucleotides agree with TRBD1. CDR3 amino acids: CASSLDRELAQHF. CDR3 DNA: TGTGCCAGCAGCTTGGACAGGGAGCTGGCCCAGCATTTT.